What follows are 8 T cell receptor beta chains derived from one specimen sequenced in a study of blood T cell repertoires in COVID-19. This table comes from immunoSEQ multiplex PCR, and its TCRdb copy is limited to in-frame clones, with some not included. The sample consists of fewer than 55,000 clones, 65% to 90% of them appearing once. The sample was peripheral blood. The source of these receptors is a woman aged 55-75 years with acute or convalescent COVID-19.

The chain recombines TRBV19 with TRBJ1-1; maybe TRBD1 (6 bases). The CDR3 is made up of 14 amino acids. V was shortened by 2 bases and J by 1 base, with 8 bases between the two germline ends. The V gene's germline CDR1 is LNHDA and CDR2 SQIVND (reference sequence). Here the CDR3 DNA reads TGTGCCAGTAGTATATTACAGGGGAACACTGAAGCTTTCTTT. Encoded protein: CASSILQGNTEAFF. The full variable domain, rest sourced from reference TRBV19 and TRBJ1-1, is DGGITQSPKYLFRKEGQNVTLSCEQNLNHDAMYWYRQDPGQGLRLIYYSQIVNDFQKGDIAEGYSVSREKKESFPLTVTSAQKNPTAFYLCASSILQGNTEAFFGQGTRLTVV.

This chain links TRBV5-1 with TRBJ1-2, with D maybe TRBD1 (5 bases). This CDR3 region has 13 residues. V dropped 2 bases and J dropped 6 bases, with 11 bases sitting between them. Germline-derived CDR1 and CDR2 are SGHRS and YFSETQ. The CDR3 region is CASSFGREHGYTF. Written as DNA, the CDR3 is TGCGCCAGCAGCTTTGGCAGGGAACATGGCTACACCTTC.

This sequence joins TRBV9 and TRBJ1-3; 7 bases map to TRBD1. V shed 0 bases and J 2 bases; nucleotides not matched to a gene: 5. Germline V gene lookup returns CDR1 SGDLS and CDR2 YYNGEE. The CDR3 contains 16 residues. This chain's CDR3 is CASSVGGRGPGNTIYF. The CDR3 coding sequence is TGTGCCAGCAGCGTAGGGGGAAGGGGGCCTGGAAACACCATATATTTT.

This clone was seen more than once but under ten times. The chain is built from TRBV2 and TRBJ1-6; D is undetermined. The CDR3 spans 13 residues. V dropped 6 bases and J dropped 12 bases, with 15 bases sitting between them. CDR1 and CDR2 from the germline V gene are SNHLY and FYNNEI. CDR3 region: CASRDGPEGPLHF. The CDR3, as DNA: TGTGCCAGCAGGGACGGTCCGGAGGGACCCCTCCACTTT.

The rearrangement uses TRBV15 and TRBJ1-3, with 7 bases fitting TRBD1. The V gene end was trimmed by 3 bases and the J gene end by 5 bases; junction bases not matched to a gene: 10. The CDR3 has 16 residues. Germline V gene sequence: CDR1 LNHNV, CDR2 YYDKDF (reference sequence). CDR3 DNA sequence: TGTGCCACCAGCAGCAACAGACAGGGCCCGCGAAACACCATATATTTT. Protein product: CATSSNRQGPRNTIYF. Drawing the rest from reference TRBV15 and TRBJ1-3, the complete variable domain is DAMVIQNPRYQVTQFGKPVTLSCSQTLNHNVMYWYQQKSSQAPKLLFHYYDKDFNNEADTPDNFQSRRPNTSFCFLDIRSPGLGDTAMYLCATSSNRQGPRNTIYFGEGSWLTVV.

The J gene is TRBJ1-2, the V gene TRBV7-6, with TRBD1 matching over 7 bases. Germline loops: CDR1 SGHVS, CDR2 FNYEAQ. V lost 5 bases to trimming and J lost 6 bases; unmatched junction nucleotides: 15. CDR3 size: 16 residues. The CDR3 spells CASSPFDAGGGDGYTF. CDR3 sequence (DNA): TGTGCCAGCAGCCCATTTGACGCAGGGGGAGGTGATGGCTACACCTTC.

The V and J genes are TRBV3-1 (or the pseudogene TRBV3-2) and TRBJ1-6; the D is unclear. Germline lookup yields CDR1 LGHDT and CDR2 YNNKEL (reference sequence). The CDR3 is made up of 15 amino acids. Trimming pared 0 bases from V and 8 bases from J, leaving 11 bases between. CDR3 sequence: CASSQDNGAYSPLHF. The CDR3 region has the DNA TGTGCCAGCAGCCAAGATAACGGAGCCTATTCACCCCTCCACTTT.

This chain connects TRBV27 to TRBJ2-7; 9 nucleotides agree with TRBD1. V gave up 8 bases and J gave up 6 bases; unmatched junction bases: 17. The germline gives CDR1 MNHEY, CDR2 SMNVEV (reference sequence). CDR3 length: 16 amino acids. The CDR3 loop is CASSVPGTGSSIEQYF. CDR3 coding DNA: TGTGCCAGCTCCGTTCCAGGGACAGGGTCGTCTATCGAGCAGTACTTC.